The 26 T cell receptor beta chains below come from one sample, sequenced in a study of regulatory T cells in long-lasting Graves disease. Through Arm-PCR of CDR3 regions and iRepertoire HTBI primers, TCR beta libraries were built. Each CDR3 protein gets one entry after TCRdb re-called the multiplex PCR reads with MiXCR. The repertoire consists of hundreds of thousands of distinct CDR3 sequences, with approximately 15% occurring once and the leading ten covering around 19%. Time point: newly diagnosed GD, antithyroid drugs for less than 3 months. With RNA extracted from PBMCs as input, the TCR library was made. These sequences were also reported in another study, on T cells in Graves' hyperthyroidism and ophthalmopathy.

This specimen was peripheral blood mononuclear cells (PBMCs), taken at new diagnosis, from a patient treated with antithyroid drugs. These receptors were collected from a woman aged 25 to 45 with Graves disease.

This clonotype was counted many times. The chain combines TRBV2 with TRBJ1-5, with TRBD1 identical over 7 bases. This CDR3 has 12 residues. From germline, CDR1 is SNHLY and CDR2 FYNNEI. V lost 5 bases to trimming and J lost 6 bases; unmatched junction nucleotides: 1. As DNA, the CDR3 is TGTGCCAGCAGTACAGGGGTTCAGCCCCAGCATTTT. Protein sequence: CASSTGVQPQHF.

The chain has TRBV30 and TRBJ2-4; TRBD2 agrees at 7 bases. V dropped 3 bases and J dropped 7; count of bases not matched to a gene: 12. There are 15 residues in the CDR3. Germline CDR1 is GTSNPN and CDR2 is SVGIG (reference sequence). The CDR3 loop reads CAWRGRQRDGNIQYF. The CDR3 nucleotides read TGTGCCTGGAGAGGTCGACAGCGGGATGGGAACATTCAGTACTTC.

Points on this clonotype: This may arise from a read error, as a much more abundant clone is one base away. This chain uses TRBV6-2 or TRBV6-3 with TRBJ2-7, with 9 bases aligning to TRBD1. CDR3 length: 15 residues. Looked up from germline, CDR1 is MNHEY and CDR2 is SVGEGT. For the CDR3, the DNA is TGTGCCAGCAGTTACTCTGGGACAGGGACCTACGGGCAGTACTTC. It is translated as CASSYSGTGTYGQYF.

This clonotype was counted only a few times. The CDR3 here is CSVGGPYNEQFF. As DNA, the CDR3 is TGCAGCGTTGGAGGGCCCTACAATGAGCAGTTCTTC. The genes are TRBV29-1 and TRBJ2-1; perhaps TRBD2 as D (5 bases). Germline CDR1 reads SQVTM; CDR2 reads ANQGSEA. This CDR3 region has 12 residues. The V gene lost 4 bases and the J gene lost 2 bases, with 6 bases spanning the gap.

The CDR3 sequence is CASSLRQNQETQYF. CDR3 coding DNA: TGTGCCAGCAGCTTAAGACAGAACCAAGAGACCCAGTACTTC. The chain carries TRBV7-6 and TRBJ2-5; D is possibly TRBD1 (5 bases). V was shortened by 2 bases and J by 0 bases, with 7 bases between the two germline ends. This CDR3 has 14 amino acids. Per germline, CDR1 SGHVS and CDR2 FNYEAQ.

This clonotype occurred a few times. J is TRBJ1-5 and V is TRBV30, with 7 positions matching TRBD1. CDR3 size: 17 residues. The V segment lost 2 bases and the J segment 4 bases; nucleotides outside the gene matches: 14. Germline lookup yields CDR1 GTSNPN and CDR2 SVGIG (reference sequence). The CDR3 sequence is CAWSYRVGQKTNQPQHF. CDR3 nucleotides: TGTGCCTGGAGTTACCGCGTGGGACAGAAGACTAATCAGCCCCAGCATTTT.

CDR3 sequence: CASRATSGNTGELFF. In DNA form, the CDR3 reads TGTGCCAGCAGGGCGACTAGCGGTAACACCGGGGAGCTGTTTTTT. This chain links TRBV2 with TRBJ2-2; 9 bases fit TRBD2. With V trimmed by 6 bases and J by 2 bases, 4 bases remained unmatched. This CDR3 region has 15 residues. Germline-derived CDR1 and CDR2 are SNHLY and FYNNEI.

This sequence joins TRBV24-1 and TRBJ2-4; TRBD1 matches at 9 bases. Germline CDR1 is KGHDR and CDR2 is SFDVKD. This CDR3 contains 18 residues. The V gene end was trimmed by 2 bases and the J gene end by 6 bases; junction bases not matched to a gene: 13. CDR3 amino acids: CATSDSVPGQGLGNIQYF. The CDR3 nucleotides read TGTGCCACCAGTGATTCTGTCCCGGGACAGGGATTGGGAAACATTCAGTACTTC.

This clonotype was detected ten times or more. V gene TRBV12-3 or TRBV12-4 combines with J gene TRBJ1-6; no reliable D call. The V gene lost 3 bases and the J gene lost 8 bases, with 5 bases spanning the gap. The CDR3 is 12 amino acids. In nucleotides, the CDR3 is TGTGCCAGCAGTTTCCCCTATTCACCCCTCCACTTT. Its protein product is CASSFPYSPLHF.

The chain uses TRBV6-2 or TRBV6-3 and TRBJ2-7; TRBD2 agrees at 7 bases. The V and J ends lost 5 bases and 4 bases, in that order; junction bases with no gene match: 11. Germline-derived CDR1 and CDR2 are MNHEY and SVGEGT. The CDR3 covers 15 residues. This CDR3 is CASSEPGGLLYEQYF. CDR3 DNA: TGTGCCAGCAGTGAACCGGGGGGACTATTGTACGAGCAGTACTTC.

In the case of this clonotype: A clone one base away is much larger, so this may be a read error. The chain links TRBV10-3 to TRBJ1-1, with TRBD1 identical over 9 bases. The CDR3 covers 14 residues. Germline V gene sequence: CDR1 ENHRY, CDR2 SYGVKD. The CDR3 loop reads CAIRGQGMNTEASF. The DNA of the CDR3 is TGTGCCATCAGGGGACAGGGTATGAACACTGAAGCTTCCTTT.

This clonotype was detected ten times or more. The gene calls are TRBV6-1 and TRBJ2-2; 9 nucleotides agree with TRBD2. From germline, CDR1 is MNHNS and CDR2 SASEGT. There are 16 residues in the CDR3. V was clipped by 6 bases and J by 4 bases; unmatched bases: 9. The CDR3 nucleotides read TGTGCCAGCAGCGCATATAGCGGGAGAGGCACCGGGGAGCTGTTTTTT. Translating gives CASSAYSGRGTGELFF.

This clonotype was observed a handful of times. The rearrangement joins TRBV20-1 to TRBJ1-5, with D tentatively TRBD1 (5 bases). In germline, CDR1 is DFQATT, CDR2 SNEGSKA (reference sequence). With 6 bases removed from V and 0 bases from J, the gap between germline ends came to 12 bases. The CDR3 has 14 residues. The DNA for the CDR3 is TGCAGTGCCGCGGACACCTCTAGCAATCAGCCCCAGCATTTT. Translating it yields CSAADTSSNQPQHF.

This clonotype appeared many times. The chain uses TRBV28 and TRBJ1-1, with TRBD1 as a possible D gene (5 bases). Germline V CDR1 and CDR2: MDHEN, SYDVKM. V lost 3 bases, J lost 3 bases, and 14 bases lay in between. This CDR3 contains 15 residues. The CDR3 bases are TGTGCCAGCAGTTTTTTGGCTGAGGGGCACACTGAAGCTTTCTTT. This translates into CASSFLAEGHTEAFF.

This clonotype was seen ten or more times. The rearrangement joins TRBV11-1 to TRBJ2-5; TRBD2 agrees at 12 bases. With V trimmed by 5 bases and J by 5 bases, 6 bases remained unmatched. This CDR3 region has 15 residues. Germline V lookup: CDR1 SGHAT, CDR2 FQDESV (reference sequence). The CDR3 DNA sequence: TGTGCCAGCAGCCCTAGCGGGAGGGCCAGGGAGACCCAGTACTTC. This codes for CASSPSGRARETQYF.

This chain links TRBV29-1 with TRBJ2-1, with D hard to call. V gave up 0 bases and J gave up 8 bases, with 11 bases separating them. The CDR3 is 13 amino acids. CDR1 SQVTM and CDR2 ANQGSEA come from the germline V gene. Here the CDR3 reads CSVEDIGVDEQFF. CDR3 nucleotide sequence: TGCAGCGTTGAAGATATTGGGGTCGATGAGCAGTTCTTC.

This clonotype was observed a few times. V and J are TRBV20-1 and TRBJ2-3, with 11 bases aligning to TRBD2. With 6 bases clipped from V and 6 bases from J, the junction kept 11 bases outside the gene matches. This CDR3 spans 15 amino acids. CDR1 is DFQATT, CDR2 SNEGSKA, per germline (reference sequence). The CDR3 DNA reads TGCAGTGCGCCTCCACTAGCGGGGGAGGCTGATACGCAGTATTTT. As protein: CSAPPLAGEADTQYF.

This clonotype was observed many times. This chain connects TRBV28 to TRBJ2-2; TRBD2 might be the D (5 bases). CDR3 length equals 15 residues. V was clipped by 6 bases and J by 6 bases, with 17 bases between them. Germline V lookup: CDR1 MDHEN, CDR2 SYDVKM. As DNA, the CDR3 is TGTGCCAGCAGGCATCGAAGGAGGTCAGCCGGGGAGCTGTTTTTT. Protein sequence: CASRHRRRSAGELFF.

Only a few counts were recorded for this clonotype. This chain links TRBV28 with TRBJ2-3; TRBD1 aligns across 10 bases. Trimming at V came to 8 bases and at J to 6 bases, leaving 11 bases not matched to a gene. The CDR3 runs 15 residues. Germline V CDR1 and CDR2: MDHEN, SYDVKM. The CDR3 DNA reads TGTGCCAGCCAACGACAGGGGGCGATTTTGGATACGCAGTATTTT. Encoded protein: CASQRQGAILDTQYF.

In its sample, this clonotype was seen a few times. The J gene is TRBJ2-2, the V gene TRBV3-1, with D perhaps matching TRBD2 (5 bases). The V gene lost 7 bases and the J gene lost 1 base, with 13 bases spanning the gap. Germline V CDR1 and CDR2: LGHDT, YNNKEL (reference sequence). This CDR3 is 15 amino acids long. The CDR3 here is CASKIGSLNTGELFF. Written as DNA, the CDR3 is TGTGCCAGCAAGATAGGGAGTTTGAACACCGGGGAGCTGTTTTTT.

The chain has TRBV12-3 or TRBV12-4 and TRBJ1-1; D remains unclear. The CDR3 spans 12 residues. Trimming left V 2 bases short and J 10 bases short, with 11 bases between. The DNA for the CDR3 is TGTGCCAGCAGTTTATCATCGCTTTCAGCTTTCTTT. Its translation: CASSLSSLSAFF.

This clonotype was counted at least ten times. This sequence joins TRBV9 and TRBJ2-7; TRBD2 might be the D (6 bases). V shed 3 bases and J shed 2 bases, with 15 bases lying between them. The CDR3 has 15 amino acids. CDR1 and CDR2 from the germline V gene are SGDLS and YYNGEE. DNA of the CDR3: TGTGCCAGCAGCGCGTTCGGGAGCCCGACCTACGAGCAGTACTTC. Translated, it gives CASSAFGSPTYEQYF.

This clonotype turned up a few times. The chain is built from TRBV2 and TRBJ2-5, with 7 bases aligning to TRBD2. Germline CDR1 SNHLY, CDR2 FYNNEI. Trimming cost V 8 bases and J 2 bases; bases outside gene matches: 5. This CDR3 is built from 13 residues. DNA for the CDR3: TGTGCCAGCGGCCCCGGGGGGCAAGAGACCCAGTACTTC. It encodes CASGPGGQETQYF.

The gene calls are TRBV7-2 and TRBJ2-7, with 7 bases identical to TRBD2. This CDR3 region has 15 residues. Trimming took 2 bases from V and 4 from J; bases not matched to a gene: 8. Germline V gives CDR1 SGHTA, CDR2 FQGNSA. In DNA, the CDR3 is TGTGCCAGCAGCTTATCGGAGCGGGACGGGTACGAGCAGTACTTC. This sequence encodes CASSLSERDGYEQYF. The full variable domain, completed using reference TRBV7-2 and TRBJ2-7, is GAGVSQSPSNKVTEKGKDVELRCDPISGHTALYWYRQSLGQGLEFLIYFQGNSAPDKSGLPSDRFSAERTGGSVSTLTIQRTQQEDSAVYLCASSLSERDGYEQYFGPGTRLTVT.

In DNA form, the CDR3 reads TGTGCCAGTAGTATCCAGGCCCCCATGACGCCCCTTTACGAGCAGTACTTC. The encoded protein is CASSIQAPMTPLYEQYF. This rearrangement joins TRBV19 to TRBJ2-7, with D hard to call. V dropped 3 bases and J dropped 4 bases, with 22 bases sitting between them. CDR1 is LNHDA and CDR2 is SQIVND in the germline V gene (reference sequence). This CDR3 region has 17 residues.

This chain joins TRBV20-1 and TRBJ2-1; 13 bases agree with TRBD2. The CDR3 loop spans 16 amino acids. Trimming cost V 5 bases and J 5 bases; bases outside gene matches: 9. CDR1 and CDR2 (germline): DFQATT, SNEGSKA (reference sequence). CDR3 protein: CSAGPTSGRFDNEQFF. CDR3 coding DNA: TGCAGTGCTGGGCCGACTAGCGGGAGGTTCGACAATGAGCAGTTCTTC.